The rows below give T cell receptor beta chains drawn from one sample of a study of blood T cells in healthy people across ages. One entry per CDR3 protein results from TCRdb running MiXCR on the 5' RACE reads. The profile shows about 640,000 distinct CDR3 sequences, about 54% of them singletons. Material: blood. These receptors all stem from a man aged 55-75 years in good health. Each CDR3 is given with its conserved first and last residue. A D gene is named only where the DNA matches it firmly. The size of a clone is reported for some rows only, either as once, few or many, or as a class for expanded clones.

-	TRBV12-5	TRBD1	TRBJ2-7	CASGLVRTGSDYEQYF	TGTGCTAGTGGTTTGGTACGGACAGGGAGTGACTACGAGCAGTACTTC
few	TRBV7-9	-	TRBJ1-1	CASSLGGDNTEAFF	TGTGCCAGCAGCTTAGGAGGGGACAACACTGAAGCTTTCTTT
-	TRBV4-1	TRBD1	TRBJ1-2	CASSQDGTGWDYGYTF	TGCGCCAGCAGCCAAGACGGGACAGGGTGGGACTATGGCTACACCTTC
-	TRBV11-2	-	TRBJ2-7	CASSLASGFYEQYF	TGTGCCAGCAGCTTAGCGTCGGGGTTCTACGAGCAGTACTTC
few	TRBV6-6	TRBD1	TRBJ1-5	CASTPGQLNQPQHF	TGTGCCAGCACCCCGGGACAGCTTAATCAGCCCCAGCATTTT
few	TRBV27	-	TRBJ1-2	CASSLGAGRGIGYTF	TGTGCCAGCAGCCTTGGCGCAGGCCGAGGGATTGGCTACACCTTC
-	TRBV10-3	-	TRBJ2-5	CATQREYTAETQYF	TGTGCCACCCAGAGGGAGTACACCGCGGAGACCCAGTACTTC
few	TRBV7-9	TRBD2	TRBJ2-7	CASSSLAARPRAQYF	TGTGCCAGCAGCTCGCTAGCGGCCCGACCGAGGGCGCAGTACTTC
-	TRBV10-1	-	TRBJ2-1	CASSESGDNEQFF	TGCGCCAGCAGTGAGTCGGGGGACAATGAGCAGTTCTTC
-	TRBV7-2	-	TRBJ2-1	CASSLAGTDFNEQFF	TGTGCCAGCAGCTTAGCCGGGACGGATTTCAATGAGCAGTTCTTC
-	TRBV20-1	-	TRBJ1-4	CSASVNSGANEKLFF	TGCAGTGCTAGCGTGAACAGTGGAGCTAATGAAAAACTGTTTTTT
-	TRBV6-6	-	TRBJ2-1	CASSDRGSSYNEQFF	TGTGCCAGCAGTGACCGGGGGAGCTCCTACAATGAGCAGTTCTTC
-	TRBV20-1	TRBD2	TRBJ2-3	CSALRTSRTDTQYF	TGCAGTGCCTTGCGGACTAGTAGGACAGATACGCAGTATTTT
-	TRBV15	TRBD2	TRBJ2-1	CATSRARGAYNEQFF	TGTGCCACCAGCAGAGCCCGGGGGGCCTACAATGAGCAGTTCTTC
-	TRBV7-2	-	TRBJ2-7	CASSLEASGVREQYF	TGTGCCAGCAGCTTGGAGGCGTCGGGCGTTCGAGAGCAGTACTTC
-	TRBV5-4	-	TRBJ2-5	CASSLARGARETQYF	TGTGCCAGCAGCTTGGCCAGGGGGGCCCGGGAGACCCAGTACTTC
-	TRBV12-3/TRBV12-4	-	TRBJ2-3	CASSSPVLGTDTQYF	TGTGCCAGCAGTTCTCCAGTCTTAGGCACAGATACGCAGTATTTT
-	TRBV18	-	TRBJ2-1	CASSPLGGNEQFF	TGTGCCAGCTCACCACTAGGGGGGAATGAGCAGTTCTTC
-	TRBV20-1	-	TRBJ2-7	CSAFPEYPYEQYF	TGCAGTGCTTTTCCAGAATACCCCTACGAGCAGTACTTC
-	TRBV6-5	-	TRBJ2-7	CASSPTPAAYYEQYF	TGTGCCAGCAGTCCAACCCCGGCAGCCTACTACGAGCAGTACTTC
-	TRBV20-1	-	TRBJ2-3	CSASRLATDTQYF	TGCAGTGCTAGTCGGCTAGCCACAGATACGCAGTATTTT
-	TRBV11-2	-	TRBJ2-5	CASSVNPETQYF	TGTGCCAGCAGCGTAAACCCGGAGACCCAGTACTTC
-	TRBV15	TRBD1	TRBJ2-1	CATSGGTGGGYEQFF	TGTGCCACCAGCGGAGGGACAGGGGGCGGGTATGAGCAGTTCTTC
-	TRBV18	-	TRBJ2-3	CASSPPGRRTDTQYF	TGTGCCAGCTCACCACCGGGACGCCGCACAGATACGCAGTATTTT
few	TRBV10-3	-	TRBJ2-2	CAISERGSPTGELFF	TGTGCCATCAGTGAGAGAGGGAGCCCCACCGGGGAGCTGTTTTTT
few	TRBV29-1	-	TRBJ2-3	CSVEDPLEADTQYF	TGCAGCGTTGAAGATCCGTTAGAGGCAGATACGCAGTATTTT
-	TRBV9	TRBD1	TRBJ1-1	CASSSRSVGQVGVHTEAFF	TGTGCCAGCAGCTCCCGGTCAGTTGGACAGGTCGGGGTGCACACTGAAGCTTTCTTT
-	TRBV10-3	TRBD1	TRBJ1-4	CATATGSWEKLFF	TGTGCCACAGCGACAGGGTCCTGGGAAAAACTGTTTTTT
-	TRBV9	-	TRBJ1-2	CASSGGHGNYGYTF	TGTGCCAGCAGCGGGGGACACGGAAACTATGGCTACACCTTC
-	TRBV5-1	-	TRBJ2-2	CASSELRATLNTGELFF	TGCGCCAGCAGCGAACTCAGGGCCACCCTCAACACCGGGGAGCTGTTTTTT
-	TRBV9	TRBD2	TRBJ2-2	CASSRGGAVTGELFF	TGTGCCAGCAGCCGCGGGGGGGCCGTCACCGGGGAGCTGTTTTTT
-	TRBV3-1	-	TRBJ1-4	CASSMNEKLFF	TGTGCCAGCAGCATGAATGAAAAACTGTTTTTT
few	TRBV3-1	-	TRBJ2-6	CASSQDSWSTASGANVLTF	TGTGCCAGCAGCCAAGATTCTTGGTCGACAGCCTCTGGGGCCAACGTCCTGACTTTC
few	TRBV6-1	-	TRBJ2-7	CASSEPSTGTAYEQYF	TGTGCCAGCAGTGAACCTTCTACAGGGACTGCCTACGAGCAGTACTTC
-	TRBV25-1	-	TRBJ2-7	CASPFRRGCPYEQYF	TGTGCCAGCCCCTTCCGAAGGGGTTGTCCCTACGAGCAGTACTTC
-	TRBV4-2	-	TRBJ2-5	CASSHRGWETQYF	TGTGCCAGCAGCCACAGGGGTTGGGAGACCCAGTACTTC
-	TRBV6-1	-	TRBJ2-1	CASSDRQIMLYRFF	TGTGCCAGCAGTGATAGGCAGATTATGCTTTATCGGTTCTTC
-	TRBV5-1	-	TRBJ1-5	CASSQAPNQPQHF	TGCGCCAGCAGCCAAGCACCCAATCAGCCCCAGCATTTT
once	TRBV6-1	TRBD2	TRBJ2-1	CASSRTSGGALGYEQFF	TGTGCCAGCAGTCGTACTAGCGGGGGGGCTTTGGGTTATGAGCAGTTCTTC
-	TRBV2	-	TRBJ2-4	CASSRQSLAKNIQYF	TGTGCCAGCAGTCGACAGTCGCTAGCCAAAAACATTCAGTACTTC
few	TRBV7-2	TRBD1	TRBJ2-5	CASSFAGTAQETQYF	TGTGCCAGCAGCTTCGCAGGGACAGCACAAGAGACCCAGTACTTC
-	TRBV6-5	-	TRBJ1-1	CASGRGVRGTEAFF	TGTGCCAGCGGTAGAGGTGTCAGAGGCACTGAAGCTTTCTTT
once	TRBV28	-	TRBJ2-1	CASPSEGGERFF	TGTGCCAGCCCTAGCGAGGGCGGTGAGCGGTTCTTC
-	TRBV11-2	-	TRBJ2-7	CASSLDLLRTPINYEQYF	TGTGCCAGCAGCTTAGATCTTTTGAGAACACCGATCAACTACGAGCAGTACTTC
few	TRBV11-2	TRBD2	TRBJ2-1	CASSLDEAKRGPYNEQFF	TGTGCCAGCAGCTTAGATGAGGCGAAGCGGGGACCCTACAATGAGCAGTTCTTC
-	TRBV10-3	-	TRBJ1-4	CAISPEGGLNEKLFF	TGTGCCATCAGCCCCGAGGGAGGCCTTAATGAAAAACTGTTTTTT
-	TRBV29-1	TRBD1	TRBJ2-3	CSVGDTGEDTQYF	TGCAGCGTTGGTGACACAGGGGAAGATACGCAGTATTTT
-	TRBV11-2	-	TRBJ2-7	CASRLTEYEQYF	TGTGCCAGCAGACTGACCGAGTACGAGCAGTACTTC
-	TRBV20-1	TRBD2	TRBJ2-7	CSAKPLAGGIYNEQYF	TGCAGTGCCAAACCCTTAGCGGGGGGTATATACAATGAGCAGTACTTC
-	TRBV7-9	-	TRBJ1-2	CASSLPELYGYTF	TGTGCCAGCAGCTTACCTGAGCTCTATGGCTACACCTTC
-	TRBV28	-	TRBJ2-7	CATQTGGAYEQYF	TGTGCCACACAAACAGGCGGGGCCTACGAGCAGTACTTC
many	TRBV11-2	-	TRBJ2-7	CASSLGGGWEQYF	TGTGCCAGCAGCTTAGGGGGAGGTTGGGAGCAGTACTTC
-	TRBV7-2	TRBD2	TRBJ2-3	CASSLAYSGGGADTQYF	TGTGCCAGCAGCTTAGCGTACAGCGGGGGCGGGGCAGATACGCAGTATTTT
once	TRBV6-6	-	TRBJ1-1	CASRPGTDRLEAFF	TGTGCCAGCAGACCCGGGACGGACCGACTTGAAGCTTTCTTT
few	TRBV7-2	TRBD1	TRBJ2-1	CASRDRQGRYNEQFF	TGTGCCAGCAGGGATCGACAGGGAAGATACAATGAGCAGTTCTTC
few	TRBV2	-	TRBJ2-4	CASRDEERVANIQYF	TGTGCCAGCAGAGACGAGGAAAGGGTGGCAAACATTCAGTACTTC
few	TRBV20-1	-	TRBJ2-1	CSAPGEAGGRFF	TGCAGTGCTCCTGGGGAGGCAGGGGGACGGTTCTTC